These 32 T cell receptor beta chains share one sample of origin, sequenced in a study of blood T cell repertoires in COVID-19. Some clones are missing from TCRdb's copy, which holds only in-frame ones; the method was immunoSEQ multiplex PCR. The sample has about 60,000 clones, roughly 79% seen once. The sequenced material came from peripheral blood. The receptors derive from a human donor in a cohort sampled during active COVID-19.

The genes are TRBV15 and TRBJ2-1; 7 positions match TRBD2. With V trimmed by 8 bases and J by 5 bases, 9 bases remained unmatched. The CDR3 runs to 14 residues. The germline V gene encodes CDR1 LNHNV and CDR2 YYDKDF (reference sequence). The CDR3 is CATLRASGNNEQFF. CDR3 DNA: TGTGCCACCCTGCGGGCTAGCGGAAACAATGAGCAGTTCTTC.

The chain recombines TRBV3-1 (or the pseudogene TRBV3-2) with TRBJ2-6, with D hard to call. The germline CDR1 and CDR2 sequences are LGHDT and YNNKEL (reference sequence). The CDR3 covers 13 residues. Trimming cost V 7 bases and J 2 bases, with 6 bases left between them. This CDR3 is CASIAPGANVLTF. CDR3 sequence (DNA): TGTGCCAGCATAGCCCCTGGGGCCAACGTCCTGACTTTC.

The chain has TRBV19 and TRBJ2-5; tentative D call: TRBD2 (6 bases). The V gene's germline CDR1 is LNHDA and CDR2 SQIVND (reference sequence). This CDR3 has 15 residues. V was trimmed by 4 bases and J by 4 bases, leaving 16 bases between them. The CDR3 DNA is TGTGCCAGTAGTAGCATTGGGGGGAGCGGAGAGACCCAGTACTTC. Protein sequence: CASSSIGGSGETQYF. Based on the CDR3 plus reference TRBV19 and TRBJ2-5, the full variable domain is DGGITQSPKYLFRKEGQNVTLSCEQNLNHDAMYWYRQDPGQGLRLIYYSQIVNDFQKGDIAEGYSVSREKKESFPLTVTSAQKNPTAFYLCASSSIGGSGETQYFGPGTRLLVL.

This CDR3 reads CASSPRTEQPQHF. The CDR3 DNA follows: TGTGCCAGCAGTCCTCGGACTGAGCAGCCCCAGCATTTT. The genes are TRBV6-5 and TRBJ1-5; D uncertain. CDR3 length equals 13 residues. V was clipped by 5 bases and J by 7 bases, with 12 bases between them. From germline, CDR1 is MNHEY and CDR2 SVGAGI.

The V and J genes are TRBV6-5 and TRBJ1-5, with a tentative D call TRBD1 (5 bases). The CDR3 runs to 15 residues. Per the germline V gene, CDR1 is MNHEY and CDR2 is SVGAGI. V was clipped by 0 bases and J by 4 bases, with 10 bases between them. CDR3 loop: CASSYSAGRNQPQHF. The CDR3 nucleotides read TGTGCCAGCAGTTACTCGGCAGGGAGGAATCAGCCCCAGCATTTT.

The chain joins TRBV28 to TRBJ1-2, with TRBD1 matching 10 bases. The V gene end was trimmed by 4 bases and the J gene end by 4 bases; junction bases not matched to a gene: 6. Germline V gives CDR1 MDHEN, CDR2 SYDVKM. This CDR3 has 15 amino acids. The CDR3 sequence: CASSSGQGRLYGYTF. The CDR3 nucleotides are TGTGCCAGCAGTTCGGGACAGGGGAGACTCTATGGCTACACCTTC.

The gene calls are TRBV28 and TRBJ2-1; the match to TRBD1 covers 7 bases. CDR3 length equals 19 residues. The germline CDR1 and CDR2 sequences are MDHEN and SYDVKM. After removal of 5 bases from V and 5 bases from J, the junction contained 21 bases not matched to a gene. CDR3 nucleotide sequence: TGTGCCAGCAGTCCCCTCCGGGGTCAGGGGGTAACCACAAACAATGAGCAGTTCTTC. It is translated as CASSPLRGQGVTTNNEQFF.

This chain links TRBV6-5 with TRBJ2-7; D is perhaps TRBD2 (6 bases). The CDR3 totals 14 residues. Germline loops: CDR1 MNHEY, CDR2 SVGAGI. V gave up 8 bases and J gave up 0 bases, with 14 bases separating them. The DNA of the CDR3 is TGTGCCAGCGGCCCGGGACTGAGCTCCTACGAGCAGTACTTC. Protein product: CASGPGLSSYEQYF.

This clone was observed once. This sequence joins TRBV10-3 and TRBJ1-2; 8 bases fit TRBD1. J gave up 6 bases and V 2 bases, and 5 bases lay outside the gene matches. The CDR3 is made up of 14 amino acids. Germline V gene data show CDR1 as ENHRY and CDR2 as SYGVKD. CDR3 coding DNA: TGTGCCATCAGTGAGATCGGACAGGGACATGGCTACACCTTC. Translation gives CAISEIGQGHGYTF.

V and J are TRBV2 and TRBJ2-5; 7 bases agree with TRBD2. The germline gives CDR1 SNHLY, CDR2 FYNNEI. V lost 4 bases to trimming and J lost 2 bases; unmatched junction nucleotides: 7. This CDR3 comprises 15 residues. CDR3 region: CASSVGGGAQETQYF. The CDR3 nucleotides are TGTGCCAGCAGTGTCGGGGGAGGGGCGCAAGAGACCCAGTACTTC.

The V and J genes are TRBV2 and TRBJ2-3; 7 nucleotides agree with TRBD2. Germline V lookup: CDR1 SNHLY, CDR2 FYNNEI. V lost 3 bases, J lost 3 bases, and 12 bases stayed unmatched. The CDR3 contains 17 residues. The CDR3 coding sequence is TGTGCCAGCAGTGACTTACTAGCGACCCAACGAACAGATACGCAGTATTTT. Its translation is CASSDLLATQRTDTQYF.

V and J are TRBV2 and TRBJ2-5, with D perhaps matching TRBD1 (6 bases). CDR3 length equals 12 residues. The V gene lost 10 bases and the J gene lost 9 bases, with 18 bases spanning the gap. Germline assignment: CDR1 SNHLY and CDR2 FYNNEI. CDR3 nucleotide sequence: TGTGCCACAAACGAAGGACAGATGGCCCAGTACTTC. Translation: CATNEGQMAQYF.

The gene calls are TRBV5-1 and TRBJ2-5, with D possibly TRBD2 on 5 matching bases. CDR1 is SGHRS, CDR2 YFSETQ, per germline. The CDR3 has 13 residues. V dropped 4 bases and J dropped 5 bases, with 12 bases sitting between them. The DNA for the CDR3 is TGCGCCAGCAGCCTCGATTGGAGGGAGACCCAGTACTTC. It is translated as CASSLDWRETQYF.

This chain joins TRBV5-1 and TRBJ2-7, with 9 bases aligning to TRBD1. Losses at the gene ends were 4 bases for V and 6 bases for J; bases not matched to a gene: 5. This CDR3 has 13 residues. The germline V gene encodes CDR1 SGHRS and CDR2 YFSETQ. CDR3 nucleotide sequence: TGCGCCAGCAGCAGGGACAGGGCTGGCGAGCAGTACTTC. Its translation is CASSRDRAGEQYF.

The V gene is TRBV2, the J gene TRBJ1-2, with D perhaps TRBD1 (6 bases). The germline V gene encodes CDR1 SNHLY and CDR2 FYNNEI. Trimming took off 5 bases at V and 4 bases at J, with 17 bases between the two ends. The CDR3 contains 15 residues. The CDR3 sequence is CASSPDRTGGYGYTF. Written as DNA, the CDR3 is TGTGCCAGCAGTCCCGACAGGACTGGGGGCTATGGCTACACCTTC.

This clone was found a few times. The chain joins TRBV19 to TRBJ1-5; TRBD1 aligns across 7 bases. V gave up 3 bases and J gave up 9 bases; unmatched junction bases: 11. The CDR3 spans 15 residues. Germline V gene data show CDR1 as LNHDA and CDR2 as SQIVND (reference sequence). CDR3 loop: CASSIAGTALRPQHF. The CDR3 DNA is TGTGCCAGTAGTATTGCAGGGACAGCCCTTCGGCCCCAGCATTTT.

Note on this clone: Germline and junction disagree at one end, which may indicate a read error. V usage is TRBV29-1 and J usage is TRBJ1-4; possible D gene TRBD1, 5 bases. Per the germline V gene, CDR1 is SQVTM and CDR2 is ANQGSEA. This CDR3 comprises 13 residues. CDR3 sequence reads: CSVVDRVNEKLFF. The CDR3 DNA is TGCAGCGTTGTCGACAGAGTGAATGAAAAGCTGTTTTTT. The full variable domain, rest sourced from reference TRBV29-1 and TRBJ1-4, is SAVISQKPSRDICQRGTSLTIQCQVDSQVTMMFWYRQQPGQSLTLIATANQGSEATYESGFVIDKFPISRPNLTFSTLTVSNMSPEDSSIYLCSVVDRVNEKLFFGSGTQLSVL.

This rearrangement joins TRBV6-2 or TRBV6-3 to TRBJ1-5; a weak D match, TRBD1 (5 bases). Trimming pared 2 bases from V and 1 base from J, leaving 9 bases between. The germline gives CDR1 MNHEY, CDR2 SVGEGT. The CDR3 totals 15 residues. The CDR3 here is CASSYRGPSNQPQHF. As DNA, the CDR3 is TGTGCCAGCAGTTACAGGGGCCCAAGCAATCAGCCCCAGCATTTT.

This chain connects TRBV6-5 to TRBJ1-2; a possible D gene is TRBD1 (6 bases). The germline V gene encodes CDR1 MNHEY and CDR2 SVGAGI. CDR3 length: 11 residues. The V and J ends lost 7 bases and 8 bases respectively, with 11 bases between them. Here the CDR3 reads CASTQGRGYTF. CDR3 bases: TGTGCCAGCACACAGGGTAGAGGCTACACCTTC.

This chain links TRBV13 with TRBJ1-4, with D unclear. Germline values: CDR1 PRHDT, CDR2 FYEKMQ (reference sequence). The CDR3 contains 15 residues. V was pared by 3 bases and J by 0 bases, with 8 bases between. CDR3 in amino acids: CASSFGAATNEKLFF. The CDR3 DNA follows: TGTGCCAGCAGCTTTGGTGCAGCAACTAATGAAAAACTGTTTTTT.

Points on this clone: At one of its ends the junction is not consistent with the germline gene, which may arise from a read error. This sample also contains other DNA sequences that code for the same CDR3. The chain uses TRBV5-4 and TRBJ2-3; TRBD2 matches at 7 bases. The CDR3 loop spans 15 amino acids. Looked up from germline, CDR1 is SGHNT and CDR2 is YYREEE (reference sequence). CDR3 loop: CASSVGGGGTDTQYF. The CDR3 DNA sequence: TGTGCCAGCAGCGTTGGGGGGGGAGGCACAGATACACAGTATTTT.

The V call is TRBV5-1, the J call TRBJ2-5; possibly TRBD2 for D (5 bases). Germline values: CDR1 SGHRS, CDR2 YFSETQ. Trimming stripped 7 bases from V and 4 bases from J, with 11 bases between. This CDR3 region has 12 residues. CDR3 bases: TGCGCCAGCGCCATGGCGGGAGAGACCCAGTACTTC. Its translation: CASAMAGETQYF.

The chain combines TRBV10-1 with TRBJ2-7, with 7 positions matching TRBD1. This CDR3 comprises 14 residues. V was clipped by 6 bases and J by 7 bases; unmatched bases: 12. The germline V gene has CDR1 WNHNN and CDR2 SYGVQD (reference sequence). CDR3 loop: CASSSGGPTKEQYF. The DNA for the CDR3 is TGCGCCAGCAGCTCAGGGGGTCCGACTAAAGAGCAGTACTTC.

This clone has only a few counts. J is TRBJ2-3 and V is TRBV7-8; maybe TRBD2 (5 bases). Germline CDR1 SGHVS, CDR2 FQNEAQ. Trimming cost V 1 base and J 2 bases, with 10 bases left between them. The CDR3 extends over 15 amino acids. The CDR3 reads CASSLVTTYTDTQYF. For the CDR3, the DNA is TGTGCCAGCAGCTTAGTGACTACCTACACAGATACGCAGTATTTT.

V usage is TRBV28 and J usage is TRBJ2-7; TRBD2 matches 8 bases. Germline CDR1 MDHEN, CDR2 SYDVKM. CDR3 length: 18 residues. Trimming cost V 2 bases and J 3 bases; bases outside gene matches: 15. CDR3 DNA sequence: TGTGCCAGCAGTTTAAAACTAGCGGAGACACAAACACGCTACGAGCAGTACTTC. Protein product: CASSLKLAETQTRYEQYF.

The rearrangement uses TRBV7-9 and TRBJ2-7; 9 nucleotides agree with TRBD2. CDR1 SEHNR and CDR2 FQNEAQ come from the germline V gene (reference sequence). The CDR3 totals 13 residues. The V and J ends lost 5 bases and 6 bases, in that order; junction bases with no gene match: 5. CDR3 sequence (DNA): TGTGCCAGCAGCCCCAGGACTAGCGTCGAGCAGTACTTC. Protein sequence: CASSPRTSVEQYF.

This clone has only a few counts. The chain couples TRBV28 to TRBJ1-3; weak D call: TRBD1 (5 bases). CDR3 length: 15 amino acids. Germline assignment: CDR1 MDHEN and CDR2 SYDVKM. The V end was cut by 6 bases, the J end by 4 bases, with 16 bases between. Written as DNA, the CDR3 is TGTGCCAGCAGCCAACCCCAGGGAACAGGAAACACCATATATTTT. Translation: CASSQPQGTGNTIYF.

This clone showed up just a few times. The chain uses TRBV9 and TRBJ2-5; 7 nucleotides match TRBD2. The V segment lost 0 bases and the J segment 1 base; nucleotides outside the gene matches: 12. This CDR3 comprises 18 residues. Germline assignment: CDR1 SGDLS and CDR2 YYNGEE. This CDR3 is CASSVAWGGKGIQETQYF. Here the CDR3 DNA reads TGTGCCAGCAGCGTAGCCTGGGGGGGAAAGGGGATCCAAGAGACCCAGTACTTC.

This chain uses TRBV7-8 with TRBJ2-2; D perhaps matches TRBD2 (6 bases). The CDR3 runs 17 residues. V was shortened by 0 bases and J by 10 bases, with 21 bases between the two germline ends. Germline assignment: CDR1 SGHVS and CDR2 FQNEAQ. Written as DNA, the CDR3 is TGTGCCAGCAGCTTAGCGCCGAGACTAGTTTCCTTTGAGGAGCTGTTTTTT. It codes for CASSLAPRLVSFEELFF.

This rearrangement joins TRBV6-2 or TRBV6-3 to TRBJ2-1; 8 positions agree with TRBD2. In germline, CDR1 is MNHEY, CDR2 SVGEGT. The CDR3 has 15 residues. J gave up 7 bases and V 2 bases, and 7 bases lay outside the gene matches. The chain's CDR3 is CASSYGRGGANEQFF. The CDR3 bases are TGTGCCAGCAGTTACGGACGGGGGGGGGCGAATGAGCAGTTCTTC.

This rearrangement joins TRBV2 to TRBJ1-2; 8 bases agree with TRBD1. This CDR3 comprises 15 residues. The J segment lost 4 bases and the V segment lost 5 bases, leaving 9 bases of the junction unmatched. Germline V gives CDR1 SNHLY, CDR2 FYNNEI. For the CDR3, the DNA is TGTGCCAGCAGTCTATTGGGAGACAGGGGCTATGGCTACACCTTC. Translating it yields CASSLLGDRGYGYTF.

The V call is TRBV6-5, the J call TRBJ2-3; 7 nucleotides align to TRBD1. V was pared by 7 bases and J by 3 bases, with 10 bases of the junction left unmatched. CDR1 is MNHEY, CDR2 SVGAGI, per germline. The CDR3 sequence is 15 residues long. CDR3 coding DNA: TGTGCCAGCACCCCGGGGACAGCCCGAACAGATACGCAGTATTTT. Its translation is CASTPGTARTDTQYF.